This TCR beta chain was obtained from a study of cytomegalovirus exposure and HLA in healthy donors. The PCR made use of 60 Vbeta and 13 Jbeta primers. The repertoire was sequenced with immunoSEQ multiplex PCR; TCRdb's copy has only in-frame clones and lacks some. The data contain about 140,000 clones, about 70% of them singletons. The CDR3 sequence is 14 residues long. CDR1 SGHVS and CDR2 FNYEAQ come from the germline V gene. Trimming stripped 1 base from V and 1 base from J, with 7 bases between. The chain recombines TRBV7-6 with TRBJ1-1; no reliable D call. This TCR came from a male donor in good health and CMV-seronegative. Source material: PBMCs. Here the CDR3 reads CASSLGGPNTEAFF. DNA of the CDR3: TGTGCCAGCAGCTTAGGCGGGCCGAACACTGAAGCTTTCTTT.